These T cell receptor beta chains were read from a single sample in a study of shared clonotypes between healthy human individuals. Only in-frame clones appear in the TCRdb table, and some are missing; sequencing was by immunoSEQ multiplex PCR. The repertoire has approximately 180,000 clones, over 80% of them found once; the top ten carry around 0.072%. The sample was naive CD4+ T cells sorted from blood. The source of these receptors is a woman in her thirties in good health. The CDR3 runs from the conserved cysteine through the conserved F or W. D genes are given only for firm matches. Expanded clones get a size class; other rows say once, few or many, or leave the size out.

abundance	d_gene	v_gene	j_gene	CDR3aa	CDR3nt
few	-	TRBV7-9	TRBJ2-7	CASHPGANGEQYF	TGTGCCAGCCACCCTGGGGCGAATGGCGAGCAGTACTTC
-	-	TRBV7-8	TRBJ1-4	CASSLRPTGATNEKLFF	TGTGCCAGCAGCCTTAGGCCTACCGGCGCCACTAATGAAAAACTGTTTTTT
-	-	TRBV19	TRBJ1-1	CASSIRGRGIMNTEAFF	TGTGCCAGTAGTATACGGGGGAGGGGGATCATGAACACTGAAGCTTTCTTT
-	-	TRBV6-1	TRBJ2-7	CASRDFYEQYF	TGTGCCAGCAGGGACTTTTACGAGCAGTACTTC
few	TRBD1	TRBV27	TRBJ2-7	CASSSLGQGTYEQYF	TGTGCCAGCAGTTCCCTGGGACAGGGAACCTACGAGCAGTACTTC
-	-	TRBV29-1	TRBJ2-6	CSVRVSGANVLTF	TGCAGCGTCAGGGTCTCTGGGGCCAACGTCCTGACTTTC
-	TRBD1	TRBV28	TRBJ2-7	CASSPTPGQGNYEQYF	TGTGCCAGCAGTCCCACCCCGGGACAGGGCAATTACGAGCAGTACTTC
-	TRBD1	TRBV11-2	TRBJ2-7	CASSFQTGSSYEQYF	TGTGCCAGCAGCTTCCAGACAGGGAGTTCCTACGAGCAGTACTTC
few	-	TRBV28	TRBJ2-7	CASTSGQGVEYEQYF	TGTGCCAGCACTAGCGGGCAGGGGGTTGAGTACGAGCAGTACTTC
-	-	TRBV5-4	TRBJ2-1	CASSTGTSQYNEQFF	TGTGCCAGCAGCACCGGAACCTCCCAGTACAATGAGCAGTTCTTC
-	TRBD2	TRBV7-7	TRBJ2-1	CASSAQLAGSYNEQFF	TGTGCCAGCAGCGCCCAACTAGCGGGTTCCTACAATGAGCAGTTCTTC
-	-	TRBV6-6	TRBJ1-5	CASTFEGIEPQHF	TGTGCCAGCACCTTCGAGGGTATAGAGCCCCAGCATTTT
-	-	TRBV29-1	TRBJ2-7	CSVLKGKGLPYEQYF	TGCAGCGTTCTTAAGGGAAAGGGCCTGCCCTACGAGCAGTACTTC
-	TRBD2	TRBV5-6	TRBJ2-1	CASSLAGGPGHEQFF	TGTGCCAGCAGCTTAGCGGGAGGGCCTGGCCATGAGCAGTTCTTC
once	-	TRBV28	TRBJ1-1	CASRLDRNTEAFF	TGTGCCAGCAGACTGGACAGGAACACTGAAGCTTTCTTT
-	TRBD1	TRBV29-1	TRBJ2-7	CSVIPGGADIAYEQYF	TGCAGCGTCATCCCAGGGGGCGCAGATATCGCCTACGAGCAGTACTTC
once	-	TRBV5-1	TRBJ1-6	CASSLMYPSGSPLHF	TGCGCCAGCAGCTTGATGTACCCCAGTGGTTCACCCCTCCACTTT
-	-	TRBV7-2	TRBJ2-7	CASSRSGQGGLALSYEQYF	TGTGCCAGCAGCCGGTCGGGACAGGGTGGACTAGCGTTGTCCTACGAGCAGTACTTC
-	-	TRBV28	TRBJ2-5	CASSLRSEQYF	TGTGCCAGCAGTTTACGGTCTGAGCAGTACTTC
-	TRBD2	TRBV27	TRBJ2-7	CASGRLAKVYEQYF	TGTGCCAGCGGCCGACTAGCGAAGGTCTACGAGCAGTACTTC
-	TRBD2	TRBV5-1	TRBJ2-1	CASSLLAGGSYNEQFF	TGCGCCAGCAGCTTGCTAGCGGGAGGCTCCTACAATGAGCAGTTCTTC
once	TRBD2	TRBV5-1	TRBJ2-6	CASSLGGTGANVLTF	TGCGCCAGCAGCCTGGGAGGGACTGGGGCCAACGTCCTGACTTTC
-	TRBD2	TRBV6-4	TRBJ2-1	CASSRTSGNYNEQFF	TGTGCCAGCTCTAGGACTAGCGGGAATTACAATGAGCAGTTCTTC
-	-	TRBV28	TRBJ2-7	CASSRGSPPEQYF	TGTGCCAGCAGTAGAGGGAGCCCACCCGAGCAGTACTTC
-	-	TRBV7-9	TRBJ2-7	CASSLSSALSTYEQYF	TGTGCCAGCAGCTTATCCAGCGCTCTTTCAACCTACGAGCAGTACTTC
-	TRBD2	TRBV7-9	TRBJ2-7	CASSRRAGLFSHEQYF	TGTGCCAGCAGTCGACGAGCGGGACTCTTCTCTCACGAGCAGTACTTC